The 31 T cell receptor beta chains below come from one sample, sequenced in a study of OX40 agonist ivuxolimab in advanced cancers. Repertoires were generated with immunoSEQ multiplex PCR, while TCRdb's copy carries only in-frame clones and drops some. The sample holds about 71,000 clones, approximately 94% seen once. The sample was CD4+ or CD8+ T cells sorted from blood, taken in a trial of the OX40 agonist ivuxolimab. The receptors were sampled from an adult with an advanced solid tumor such as melanoma, head and neck, liver or kidney cancer.

The chain combines TRBV7-8 with TRBJ2-7; TRBD1 matches 10 bases. CDR3 length: 15 residues. Looked up from germline, CDR1 is SGHVS and CDR2 is FQNEAQ. The ends lost 1 base at V and 3 bases at J; junction bases unmatched: 3. CDR3 DNA sequence: TGTGCCAGCAGCTTAGGTTGGACAGGGGGCTACGAGCAGTACTTC. Residues: CASSLGWTGGYEQYF. Full variable domain (remainder filled in from reference TRBV7-8 and TRBJ2-7): GAGVSQSPRYKVAKRGQDVALRCDPISGHVSLFWYQQALGQGPEFLTYFQNEAQLDKSGLPSDRFFAERPEGSVSTLKIQRTQQEDSAVYLCASSLGWTGGYEQYFGPGTRLTVT.

This clone was counted once. This chain uses TRBV18 with TRBJ1-1, with 7 bases that match TRBD1. Unmatched junction bases numbered 2, after V lost 0 bases and J lost 1 base. CDR1 is KGHSH, CDR2 LQKENI, per germline. This CDR3 has 15 amino acids. CDR3 nucleotide sequence: TGTGCCAGCTCACCACCGGGACAGAGGAACACTGAAGCTTTCTTT. This encodes CASSPPGQRNTEAFF.

This clone was seen only once. The rearrangement uses TRBV27 and TRBJ2-2, with D hard to call. This CDR3 is built from 13 residues. The V gene lost 5 bases and the J gene lost 7 bases, with 11 bases spanning the gap. Germline V lookup: CDR1 MNHEY, CDR2 SMNVEV (reference sequence). CDR3 DNA: TGTGCCAGCAGTCCCTCATTGGACGGGGAGCTGTTTTTT. Its protein product is CASSPSLDGELFF.

The rearrangement uses TRBV4-3 and TRBJ1-1; 7 nucleotides match TRBD1. CDR1 LGHNA and CDR2 YSLEER come from the germline V gene. The CDR3 is 16 amino acids. Germline trimming cut 1 base from V and 2 bases from J; bases unmatched to any gene: 7. The CDR3 is CASSQAMGQFNTEAFF. In DNA form, the CDR3 reads TGCGCCAGCAGCCAAGCTATGGGACAGTTCAACACTGAAGCTTTCTTT.

The gene calls are TRBV11-3 and TRBJ2-2; D is possibly TRBD2 (5 bases). The V and J ends lost 5 bases and 5 bases respectively, with 12 bases between them. This CDR3 spans 14 amino acids. Per germline, CDR1 SGHNT and CDR2 YENEEA. The CDR3 sequence: CASSPFGETGELFF. The CDR3 nucleotides read TGTGCCAGCAGCCCCTTCGGGGAAACCGGGGAGCTGTTTTTT.

J is TRBJ1-2 and V is TRBV9; D gene unclear. Germline CDR1 reads SGDLS; CDR2 reads YYNGEE. The CDR3 loop spans 11 amino acids. V was clipped by 3 bases and J by 8 bases, with 8 bases between them. CDR3 nucleotides: TGTGCCAGCAGCGGTCTACAGGGCTACACCTTC. Protein: CASSGLQGYTF.

The rearrangement links TRBV4-3 to TRBJ2-2; D perhaps matches TRBD1 (5 bases). Germline V gives CDR1 LGHNA, CDR2 YSLEER. This CDR3 is 15 amino acids long. V lost 1 base to trimming and J lost 5 bases, with 11 bases between them. This CDR3 reads CASSQGAQGTGELFF. CDR3 DNA sequence: TGCGCCAGCAGCCAAGGTGCTCAGGGAACCGGGGAGCTGTTTTTT.

The J gene is TRBJ2-1, the V gene TRBV13; 8 nucleotides match TRBD2. Unmatched junction bases numbered 11, after V lost 3 bases and J lost 4 bases. CDR1 is PRHDT and CDR2 is FYEKMQ in the germline V gene (reference sequence). The CDR3 is made up of 17 amino acids. The CDR3 region is CASSFASWAGGYNEQFF. Written as DNA, the CDR3 is TGTGCCAGCAGCTTCGCCTCCTGGGCGGGGGGATACAATGAGCAGTTCTTC.

V usage is TRBV4-1 and J usage is TRBJ1-1; D possibly corresponds to TRBD1 (5 bases). The germline V and J ends were trimmed by 0 bases and 8 bases, with 13 bases remaining between them. The CDR3 covers 14 residues. Germline V CDR1 and CDR2: MGHRA, YSYEKL. CDR3 loop: CASSQDVGGWEAFF. CDR3 DNA: TGCGCCAGCAGCCAAGATGTGGGGGGATGGGAAGCTTTCTTT.

The rearrangement links TRBV29-1 to TRBJ1-3; unclear D gene. The V end lost 4 bases, the J end lost 5 bases, and 12 bases lay between the germline ends. This CDR3 has 13 residues. CDR1 and CDR2 (germline): SQVTM, ANQGSEA. CDR3 sequence: CSVVEGRRNTIYF. The CDR3 DNA is TGCAGCGTTGTGGAGGGTCGGAGAAACACCATATATTTT. Variable domain in full (rest from reference TRBV29-1 and TRBJ1-3): SAVISQKPSRDICQRGTSLTIQCQVDSQVTMMFWYRQQPGQSLTLIATANQGSEATYESGFVIDKFPISRPNLTFSTLTVSNMSPEDSSIYLCSVVEGRRNTIYFGEGSWLTVV.

This rearrangement joins TRBV6-5 to TRBJ2-7, with TRBD1 as a possible D gene (5 bases). Germline CDR1 and CDR2: MNHEY and SVGAGI. Trimming took off 4 bases at V and 3 bases at J, with 16 bases between the two ends. The CDR3 runs to 15 residues. Here the CDR3 reads CASSLDRPLLYEQYF. CDR3 nucleotides: TGTGCCAGCAGTTTAGACAGACCCCTTCTCTACGAGCAGTACTTC.

The chain joins TRBV7-8 to TRBJ1-5; 9 nucleotides agree with TRBD1. The V gene end was trimmed by 1 base and the J gene end by 5 bases; junction bases not matched to a gene: 12. The CDR3 covers 18 residues. CDR1 SGHVS and CDR2 FQNEAQ come from the germline V gene. The CDR3 here is CASSLEDRGTGLDQPQHF. The CDR3 nucleotides read TGTGCCAGCAGCTTAGAGGACAGGGGAACAGGCTTGGATCAGCCCCAGCATTTT.

This rearrangement joins TRBV5-6 to TRBJ2-7; D is ambiguous. The germline V and J ends were trimmed by 4 bases and 7 bases, with 18 bases remaining between them. This CDR3 region has 14 residues. Per the germline V gene, CDR1 is SGHDT and CDR2 is YYEEEE. The chain's CDR3 is CASSDGRPLEEQYF. The CDR3 DNA reads TGTGCCAGCAGCGACGGCCGGCCCTTGGAGGAGCAGTACTTC.

The gene calls are TRBV14 and TRBJ1-1, with D maybe TRBD1 (5 bases). Between the trimmed V and J ends, which lost 4 bases and 4 bases, there was a span of 13 bases. There are 14 residues in the CDR3. Germline lookup yields CDR1 SGHDN and CDR2 FVKESK. This CDR3 is CASSPLMGGTEAFF. CDR3 DNA sequence: TGTGCCAGCAGCCCCCTGATGGGGGGCACTGAAGCTTTCTTT.

The chain links TRBV4-1 to TRBJ2-1; a weak D match, TRBD2 (6 bases). Germline CDR1 and CDR2: MGHRA and YSYEKL. Trimming pared 6 bases from V and 1 base from J, leaving 19 bases between. The CDR3 length is 17 residues. The CDR3 loop reads CASRPGLSGVSYNEQFF. CDR3 DNA: TGCGCCAGCAGACCTGGACTATCCGGGGTTTCCTACAATGAGCAGTTCTTC.

The chain combines TRBV7-3 with TRBJ2-1, with 10 nucleotides matching TRBD2. The CDR3 is 14 amino acids. V trimming: 5 bases; J trimming: 7 bases; junction bases outside the gene matches: 5. Germline assignment: CDR1 SGHTA and CDR2 FQGTGA. CDR3 in DNA: TGTGCCAGCAGCCTGGGACTAGCGCCAAATGAGCAGTTCTTC. Protein: CASSLGLAPNEQFF.

The genes are TRBV27 and TRBJ2-7, with 9 bases that match TRBD2. The germline V gene encodes CDR1 MNHEY and CDR2 SMNVEV (reference sequence). The CDR3 is 14 amino acids. The junction had 4 bases not matched to a gene; V was cut back by 2 bases and J by 5 bases. CDR3 bases: TGTGCCAGCAGTTTAGGGCGGGAGGGGGACGAGCAGTACTTC. Protein product: CASSLGREGDEQYF.

The CDR3 loop is CSAPSGYGYTF. The DNA of the CDR3 is TGCAGTGCACCGTCGGGTTATGGCTACACCTTC. The chain recombines TRBV20-1 with TRBJ1-2, with D uncertain. Germline CDR1 reads DFQATT; CDR2 reads SNEGSKA (reference sequence). V lost 6 bases to trimming and J lost 5 bases, with 10 bases between them. This CDR3 has 11 amino acids.

The chain is built from TRBV28 and TRBJ2-1, with D tentatively TRBD1 or TRBD2 (5 bases each). Germline V lookup: CDR1 MDHEN, CDR2 SYDVKM. This CDR3 region has 16 residues. V lost 6 bases and J lost 8, with 23 bases in between. In DNA, the CDR3 is TGTGCCAGCAGCCTGGGGGACGGGCAGAATGGGGATGAGCAGTTCTTC. Its protein product is CASSLGDGQNGDEQFF.

This rearrangement joins TRBV2 to TRBJ2-2, with 11 bases lining up with TRBD1. The CDR3 spans 15 residues. Germline CDR1 SNHLY, CDR2 FYNNEI. Trimming cost V 8 bases and J 4 bases; bases outside gene matches: 6. CDR3 loop: CASVDRGRGTGELFF. The CDR3 region has the DNA TGTGCCAGCGTGGACAGGGGGCGCGGCACCGGGGAGCTGTTTTTT.

In its sample, this clone was seen once. The V and J genes are TRBV18 and TRBJ1-2; 8 positions agree with TRBD1. The junction had 4 bases not matched to a gene; V was cut back by 3 bases and J by 4 bases. This CDR3 is 14 amino acids long. Germline V gene data show CDR1 as KGHSH and CDR2 as LQKENI. The CDR3 coding sequence is TGTGCCAGCTCACCGGGACAGGCGATCTATGGCTACACCTTC. Protein: CASSPGQAIYGYTF. Supplemented by reference TRBV18 and TRBJ1-2, the full variable domain reads NAGVMQNPRHLVRRRGQEARLRCSPMKGHSHVYWYRQLPEEGLKFMVYLQKENIIDESGMPKERFSAEFPKEGPSILRIQQVVRGDSAAYFCASSPGQAIYGYTFGSGTRLTVV.

J is TRBJ2-1 and V is TRBV4-3; no clear D. The CDR3 sequence is 14 residues long. Germline loops: CDR1 LGHNA, CDR2 YSLEER. V lost 0 bases, J lost 4 bases, and 7 bases lay in between. The CDR3 nucleotides are TGCGCCAGCAGCCAAGATGGAATTTACAATGAGCAGTTCTTC. Translated, it gives CASSQDGIYNEQFF.

This chain links TRBV28 with TRBJ1-2; 9 positions agree with TRBD1. The germline gives CDR1 MDHEN, CDR2 SYDVKM. This CDR3 has 12 amino acids. The DNA of the CDR3 is TGTGCGACGACAGGGGGAGACTATGGCTACACCTTC. It specifies CATTGGDYGYTF.

The V and J genes are TRBV5-1 and TRBJ2-1; D not resolved. CDR3 length: 15 residues. Trimming took off 0 bases at V and 2 bases at J, with 9 bases between the two ends. In germline, CDR1 is SGHRS, CDR2 YFSETQ. The CDR3 nucleotides are TGCGCCAGCAGCTTGGTCGGCGGAGCCTACAATGAGCAGTTCTTC. Translation: CASSLVGGAYNEQFF.

The chain joins TRBV28 to TRBJ2-7; possibly TRBD2 for D (5 bases). The length of the CDR3 is 14 residues. V was shortened by 8 bases and J by 2 bases, with 16 bases between the two germline ends. Germline loops: CDR1 MDHEN, CDR2 SYDVKM. CDR3 residues: CASSPGITTYEQYF. The CDR3 DNA sequence: TGTGCCAGCTCCCCCGGGATCACGACCTACGAGCAGTACTTC.

The chain combines TRBV6-5 with TRBJ1-1, with no clear D. The V end lost 2 bases, the J end lost 3 bases, and 7 bases lay between the germline ends. CDR1 is MNHEY and CDR2 is SVGAGI in the germline V gene. The CDR3 covers 13 residues. The CDR3 region is CASSYDGDTEAFF. The CDR3 DNA reads TGTGCCAGCAGTTACGATGGGGACACTGAAGCTTTCTTT.

This clone was counted once. The chain is built from TRBV15 and TRBJ1-5, with D possibly TRBD1 on 5 matching bases. Trimming took off 0 bases at V and 0 bases at J, with 12 bases between the two ends. The germline V gene has CDR1 LNHNV and CDR2 YYDKDF (reference sequence). The CDR3 totals 17 residues. CDR3 residues: CATSRDWGGDSNQPQHF. The CDR3 coding sequence is TGTGCCACCAGCAGAGATTGGGGCGGGGATAGCAATCAGCCCCAGCATTTT.

In DNA form, the CDR3 reads TGCGCCAGCAGCCAAGATTCTACTAGCTACGAGGATGAGCAGTTCTTC. This encodes CASSQDSTSYEDEQFF. The chain uses TRBV4-3 and TRBJ2-1, with D maybe TRBD2 (6 bases). The V end was cut by 0 bases, the J end by 8 bases, with 17 bases between. The CDR3 totals 16 residues. Germline loops: CDR1 LGHNA, CDR2 YSLEER.

The J gene is TRBJ1-2, the V gene TRBV6-5; 7 positions agree with TRBD1. The V segment lost 5 bases and the J segment 4 bases; nucleotides outside the gene matches: 7. The CDR3 is 14 amino acids. Germline V gives CDR1 MNHEY, CDR2 SVGAGI. The CDR3 reads CASSTGQESYGYTF. The CDR3 coding sequence is TGTGCCAGCAGTACCGGACAGGAGAGCTATGGCTACACCTTC.

The CDR3 DNA sequence: TGCGCCAGCAGCCAGCATAGCGGGGGTTACCAAGAGACCCAGTACTTC. This encodes CASSQHSGGYQETQYF. The rearrangement uses TRBV4-3 and TRBJ2-5; 9 nucleotides align to TRBD2. V lost 3 bases, J lost 0 bases, and 5 bases stayed unmatched. Germline values: CDR1 LGHNA, CDR2 YSLEER. The CDR3 totals 16 residues.

The chain joins TRBV11-3 to TRBJ1-3; 8 bases line up with TRBD1. This CDR3 has 18 amino acids. CDR1 is SGHNT and CDR2 is YENEEA in the germline V gene. Trimming cost V 1 base and J 0 bases; bases outside gene matches: 8. The CDR3 sequence: CASSLGRQGTNSGNTIYF. The CDR3 nucleotides read TGTGCCAGCAGCTTAGGCCGACAGGGGACCAACTCTGGAAACACCATATATTTT.